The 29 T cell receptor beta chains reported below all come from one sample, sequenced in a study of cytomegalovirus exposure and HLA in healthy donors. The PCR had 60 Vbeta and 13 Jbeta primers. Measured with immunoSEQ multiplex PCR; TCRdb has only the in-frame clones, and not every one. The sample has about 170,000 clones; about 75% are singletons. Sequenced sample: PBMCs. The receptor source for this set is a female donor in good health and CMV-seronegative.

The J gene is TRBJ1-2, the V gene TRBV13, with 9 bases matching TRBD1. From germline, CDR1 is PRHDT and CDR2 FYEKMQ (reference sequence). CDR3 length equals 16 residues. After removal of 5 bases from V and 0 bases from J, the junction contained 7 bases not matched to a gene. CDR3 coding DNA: TGTGCCAGCAGCCCTGACAGGGGGGAATCTAACTATGGCTACACCTTC. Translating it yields CASSPDRGESNYGYTF.

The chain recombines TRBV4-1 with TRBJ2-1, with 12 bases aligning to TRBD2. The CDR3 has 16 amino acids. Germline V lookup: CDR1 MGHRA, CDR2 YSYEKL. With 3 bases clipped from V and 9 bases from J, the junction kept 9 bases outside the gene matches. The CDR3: CASSHWTSGEAVEQFF. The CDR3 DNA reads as TGCGCCAGCAGCCACTGGACTAGCGGGGAGGCTGTTGAGCAGTTCTTC.

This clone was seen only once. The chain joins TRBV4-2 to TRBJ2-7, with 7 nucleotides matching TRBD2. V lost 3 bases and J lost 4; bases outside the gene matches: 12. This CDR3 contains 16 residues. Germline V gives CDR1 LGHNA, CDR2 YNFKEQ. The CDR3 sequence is CASSHVLAGDLYEQYF. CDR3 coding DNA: TGTGCCAGCAGCCATGTTCTGGCGGGAGATTTGTACGAGCAGTACTTC.

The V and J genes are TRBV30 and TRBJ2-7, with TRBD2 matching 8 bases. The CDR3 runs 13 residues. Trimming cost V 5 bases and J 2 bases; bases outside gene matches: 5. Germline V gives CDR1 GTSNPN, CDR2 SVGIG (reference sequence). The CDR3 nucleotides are TGTGCCTGGGAGAGCGGGGGCACCTACGAGCAGTACTTC. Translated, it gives CAWESGGTYEQYF.

For the CDR3, the DNA is TGTGCCAGCTCGAGTGGAGAGACCCAGTACTTC. This translates into CASSSGETQYF. The chain links TRBV27 to TRBJ2-5; D is ambiguous. Trimming took 8 bases from V and 4 from J, leaving 8 bases between them. Germline V gene data show CDR1 as MNHEY and CDR2 as SMNVEV (reference sequence). The CDR3 length is 11 residues.

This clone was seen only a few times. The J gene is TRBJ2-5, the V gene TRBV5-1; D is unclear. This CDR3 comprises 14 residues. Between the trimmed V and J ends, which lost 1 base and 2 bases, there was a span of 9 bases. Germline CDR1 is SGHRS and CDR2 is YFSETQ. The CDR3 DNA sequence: TGCGCCAGCAGCTTGATGAGTTCTCAAGAGACCCAGTACTTC. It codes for CASSLMSSQETQYF. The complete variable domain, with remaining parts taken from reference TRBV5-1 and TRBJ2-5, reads KAGVTQTPRYLIKTRGQQVTLSCSPISGHRSVSWYQQTPGQGLQFLFEYFSETQRNKGNFPGRFSGRQFSNSRSEMNVSTLELGDSALYLCASSLMSSQETQYFGPGTRLLVL.

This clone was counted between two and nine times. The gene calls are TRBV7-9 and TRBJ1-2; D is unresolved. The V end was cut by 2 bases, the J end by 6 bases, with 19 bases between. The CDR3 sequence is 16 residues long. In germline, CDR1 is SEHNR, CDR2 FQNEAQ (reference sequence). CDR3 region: CASSLPEQHSGNGYTF. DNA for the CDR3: TGTGCCAGCAGCTTACCAGAACAGCACTCGGGAAATGGCTACACCTTC.

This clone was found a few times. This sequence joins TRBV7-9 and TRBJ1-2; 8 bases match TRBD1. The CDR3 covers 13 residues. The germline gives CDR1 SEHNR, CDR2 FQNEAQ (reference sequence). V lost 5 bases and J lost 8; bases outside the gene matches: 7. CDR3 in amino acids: CASSLEQGGGYTF. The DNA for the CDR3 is TGTGCCAGCAGCCTGGAACAGGGGGGCGGCTACACCTTC. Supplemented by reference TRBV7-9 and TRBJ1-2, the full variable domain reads DTGVSQNPRHKITKRGQNVTFRCDPISEHNRLYWYRQTLGQGPEFLTYFQNEAQLEKSRLLSDRFSAERPKGSFSTLEIQRTEQGDSAMYLCASSLEQGGGYTFGSGTRLTVV.

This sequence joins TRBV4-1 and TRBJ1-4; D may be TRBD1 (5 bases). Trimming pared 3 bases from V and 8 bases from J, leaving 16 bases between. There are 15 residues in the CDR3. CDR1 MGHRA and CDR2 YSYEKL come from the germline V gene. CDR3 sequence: CASSQTQAAGEKLFF. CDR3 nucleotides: TGCGCCAGCAGCCAGACACAGGCGGCCGGGGAAAAACTGTTTTTT.

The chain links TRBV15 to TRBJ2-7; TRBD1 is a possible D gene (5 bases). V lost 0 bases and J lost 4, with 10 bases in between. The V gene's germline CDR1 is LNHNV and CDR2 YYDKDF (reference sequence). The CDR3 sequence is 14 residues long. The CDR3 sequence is CATSREGAGYEQYF. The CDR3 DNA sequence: TGTGCCACCAGCAGAGAAGGGGCCGGTTACGAGCAGTACTTC.

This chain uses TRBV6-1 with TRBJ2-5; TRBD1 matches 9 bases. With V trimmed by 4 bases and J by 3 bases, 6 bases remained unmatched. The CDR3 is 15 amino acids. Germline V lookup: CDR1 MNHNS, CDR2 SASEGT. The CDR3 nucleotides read TGTGCCAGCAGTGTCGGCGACAGGGGGGAAGAGACCCAGTACTTC. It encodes CASSVGDRGEETQYF.

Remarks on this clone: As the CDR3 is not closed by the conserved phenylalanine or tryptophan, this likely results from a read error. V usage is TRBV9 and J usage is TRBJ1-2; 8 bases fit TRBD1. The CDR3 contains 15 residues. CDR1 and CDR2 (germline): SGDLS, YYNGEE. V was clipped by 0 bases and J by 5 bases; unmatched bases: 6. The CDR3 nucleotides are TGTGCCAGCAGCGTAGGGGACAGGACGAAATATGGCTACACCCTC. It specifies CASSVGDRTKYGYTL.

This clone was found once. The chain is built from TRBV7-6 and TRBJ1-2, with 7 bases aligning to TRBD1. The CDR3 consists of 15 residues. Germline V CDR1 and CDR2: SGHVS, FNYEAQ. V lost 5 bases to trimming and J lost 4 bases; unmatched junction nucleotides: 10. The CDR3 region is CASSPSATGSYGYTF. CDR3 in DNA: TGTGCCAGCAGCCCTTCGGCGACAGGGAGCTATGGCTACACCTTC.

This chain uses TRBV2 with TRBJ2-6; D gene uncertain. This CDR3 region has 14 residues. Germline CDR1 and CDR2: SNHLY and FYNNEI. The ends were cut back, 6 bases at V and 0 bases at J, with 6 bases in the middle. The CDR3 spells CASSQVSGANVLTF. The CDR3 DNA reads TGTGCCAGCAGCCAGGTCTCTGGGGCCAACGTCCTGACTTTC.

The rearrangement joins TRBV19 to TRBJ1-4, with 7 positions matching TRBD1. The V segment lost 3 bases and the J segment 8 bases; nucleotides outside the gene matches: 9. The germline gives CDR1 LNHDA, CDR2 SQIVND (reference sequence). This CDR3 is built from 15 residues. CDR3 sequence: CASSIFSRTGEKLFF. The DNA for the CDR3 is TGTGCCAGTAGTATCTTTTCCAGGACAGGAGAAAAACTGTTTTTT.

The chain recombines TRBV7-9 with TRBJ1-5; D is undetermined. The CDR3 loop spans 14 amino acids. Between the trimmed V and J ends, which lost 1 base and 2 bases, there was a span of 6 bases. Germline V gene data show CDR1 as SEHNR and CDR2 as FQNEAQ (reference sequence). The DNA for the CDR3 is TGTGCCAGCAGCTTAGAGCAGGGCAATCAGCCCCAGCATTTT. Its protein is CASSLEQGNQPQHF.

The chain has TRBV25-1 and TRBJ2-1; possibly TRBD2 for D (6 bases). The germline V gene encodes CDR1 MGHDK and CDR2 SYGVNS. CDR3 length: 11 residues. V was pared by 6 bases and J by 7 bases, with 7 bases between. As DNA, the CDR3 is TGTGCCAGCAGGGGGGGAAATGAGCAGTTCTTC. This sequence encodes CASRGGNEQFF. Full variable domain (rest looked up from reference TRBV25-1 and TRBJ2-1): EADIYQTPRYLVIGTGKKITLECSQTMGHDKMYWYQQDPGMELHLIHYSYGVNSTEKGDLSSESTVSRIRTEHFPLTLESARPSHTSQYLCASRGGNEQFFGPGTRLTVL.

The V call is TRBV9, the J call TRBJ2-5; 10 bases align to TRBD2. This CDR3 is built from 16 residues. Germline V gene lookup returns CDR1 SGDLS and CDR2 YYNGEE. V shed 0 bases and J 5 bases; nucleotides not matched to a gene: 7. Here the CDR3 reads CASSVGVSGGFETQYF. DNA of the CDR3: TGTGCCAGCAGCGTAGGTGTTAGCGGGGGGTTCGAGACCCAGTACTTC.

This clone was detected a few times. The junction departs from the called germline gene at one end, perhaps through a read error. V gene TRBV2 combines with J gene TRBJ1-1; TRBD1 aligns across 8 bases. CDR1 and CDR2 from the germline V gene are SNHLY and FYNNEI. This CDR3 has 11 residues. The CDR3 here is CASSAGGGLLF. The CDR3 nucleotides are TGTGCCAGCAGTGCAGGGGGCGGCCTTCTCTTT.

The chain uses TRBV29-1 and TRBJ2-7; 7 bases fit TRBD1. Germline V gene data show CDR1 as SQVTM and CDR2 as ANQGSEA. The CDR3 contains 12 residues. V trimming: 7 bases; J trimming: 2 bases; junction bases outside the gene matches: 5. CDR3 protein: CSATTGTYEQYF. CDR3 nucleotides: TGCAGCGCCACGACAGGGACCTACGAGCAGTACTTC.

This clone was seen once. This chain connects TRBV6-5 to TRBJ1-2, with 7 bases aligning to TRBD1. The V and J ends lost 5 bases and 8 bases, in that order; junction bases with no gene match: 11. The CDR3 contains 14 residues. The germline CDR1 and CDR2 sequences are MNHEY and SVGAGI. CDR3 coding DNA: TGTGCCAGCAGTACGCGGGACAGCTTGAAGGGCTACACCTTC. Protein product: CASSTRDSLKGYTF.

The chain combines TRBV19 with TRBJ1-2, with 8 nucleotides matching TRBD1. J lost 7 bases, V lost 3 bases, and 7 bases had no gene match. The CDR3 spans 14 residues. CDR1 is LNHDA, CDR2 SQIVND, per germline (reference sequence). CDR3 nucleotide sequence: TGTGCCAGTAGTATGTGGCAGGGGGCAAGTGGCTACACCTTC. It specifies CASSMWQGASGYTF. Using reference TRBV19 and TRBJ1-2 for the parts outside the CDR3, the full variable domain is DGGITQSPKYLFRKEGQNVTLSCEQNLNHDAMYWYRQDPGQGLRLIYYSQIVNDFQKGDIAEGYSVSREKKESFPLTVTSAQKNPTAFYLCASSMWQGASGYTFGSGTRLTVV.

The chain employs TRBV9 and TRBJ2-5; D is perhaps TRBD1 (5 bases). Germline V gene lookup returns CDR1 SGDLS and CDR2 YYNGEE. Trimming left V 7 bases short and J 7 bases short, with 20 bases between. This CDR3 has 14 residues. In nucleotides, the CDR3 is TGTGCCAGCCCTCCCTTCCAGGGAAGTGTGACCCAGTACTTC. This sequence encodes CASPPFQGSVTQYF. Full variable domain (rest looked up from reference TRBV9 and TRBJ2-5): DSGVTQTPKHLITATGQRVTLRCSPRSGDLSVYWYQQSLDQGLQFLIQYYNGEERAKGNILERFSAQQFPDLHSELNLSSLELGDSALYFCASPPFQGSVTQYFGPGTRLLVL.

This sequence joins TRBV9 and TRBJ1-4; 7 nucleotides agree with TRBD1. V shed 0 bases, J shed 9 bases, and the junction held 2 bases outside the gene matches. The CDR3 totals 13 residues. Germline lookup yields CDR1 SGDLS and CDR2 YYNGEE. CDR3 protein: CASSVGQGQKLFF. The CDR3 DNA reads TGTGCCAGCAGCGTAGGACAGGGTCAAAAACTGTTTTTT.

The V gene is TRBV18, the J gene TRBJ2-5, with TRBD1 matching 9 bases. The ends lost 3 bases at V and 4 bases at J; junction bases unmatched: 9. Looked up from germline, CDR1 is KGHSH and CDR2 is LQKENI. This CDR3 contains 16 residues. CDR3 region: CASSPNDRGRGETQYF. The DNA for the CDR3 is TGTGCCAGCTCACCCAATGACAGGGGGAGAGGAGAGACCCAGTACTTC.

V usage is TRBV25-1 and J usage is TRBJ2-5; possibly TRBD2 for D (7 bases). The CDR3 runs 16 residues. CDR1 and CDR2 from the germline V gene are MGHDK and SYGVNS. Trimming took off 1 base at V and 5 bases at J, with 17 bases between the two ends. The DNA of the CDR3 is TGTGCCAGCAGTGAATGGGGGGACACCGGGAGGGAGACCCAGTACTTC. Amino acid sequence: CASSEWGDTGRETQYF. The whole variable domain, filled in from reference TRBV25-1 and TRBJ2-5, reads EADIYQTPRYLVIGTGKKITLECSQTMGHDKMYWYQQDPGMELHLIHYSYGVNSTEKGDLSSESTVSRIRTEHFPLTLESARPSHTSQYLCASSEWGDTGRETQYFGPGTRLLVL.

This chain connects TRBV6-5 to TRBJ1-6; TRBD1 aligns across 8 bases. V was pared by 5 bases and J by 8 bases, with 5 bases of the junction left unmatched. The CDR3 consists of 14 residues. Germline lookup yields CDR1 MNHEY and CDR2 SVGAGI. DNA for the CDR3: TGTGCCAGCAGTGAACAGGGGGGCTATTCACCCCTCCACTTT. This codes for CASSEQGGYSPLHF.

Here the CDR3 reads CAWSVPASSSTDTQYF. CDR3 DNA: TGTGCCTGGAGTGTACCCGCTAGTTCTAGCACAGATACGCAGTATTTT. This rearrangement joins TRBV30 to TRBJ2-3; D is unresolved. The CDR3 is 16 amino acids. Germline loops: CDR1 GTSNPN, CDR2 SVGIG (reference sequence). Trimming took off 0 bases at V and 0 bases at J, with 13 bases between the two ends. The full variable domain, in which reference TRBV30 and TRBJ2-3 provide the parts outside the CDR3, is SQTIHQWPATLVQPVGSPLSLECTVEGTSNPNLYWYRQAAGRGLQLLFYSVGIGQISSEVPQNLSASRPQDRQFILSSKKLLLSDSGFYLCAWSVPASSSTDTQYFGPGTRLTVL.

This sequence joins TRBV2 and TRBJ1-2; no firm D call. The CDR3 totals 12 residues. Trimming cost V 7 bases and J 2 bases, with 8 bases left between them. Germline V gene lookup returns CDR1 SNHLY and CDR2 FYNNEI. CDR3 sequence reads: CASTYSNYGYTF. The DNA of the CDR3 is TGTGCCAGCACGTATTCCAACTATGGCTACACCTTC.